Detailed here is one TCR beta chain. This clone was seen a few times. Its cognate antigen has yet to be identified. No per-base quality is available; no much larger clone lies one base away. The data are from a study of cytomegalovirus exposure and HLA in healthy donors (dated by TCRdb to 2016 to 2017). At the level of the whole study: An earlier analysis of approximately 640 of the donors reported 250 to 300 Gb of sequence data and some 120 million unique TCR beta sequences from 150 million to 200 million T cells. An early release that covered 500 to 800 HLA-typed donors contained approximately 300 gigabases of sequencing data and 75 million to 100 million unique TCR sequences. Of the roughly 410 genotyped donors, more than 75% were placed in the genetic ancestry cluster associated with self-reported Caucasian donors. The aim of the study was to test whether cataloging public T cell receptors could identify signatures of past pathogen exposure. The study used immunosequencing to profile the T cell repertoires of approximately 690 subjects and linked those repertoires to cytomegalovirus serostatus. In addition to the first cohort of around 670 subjects, a separate validation cohort of some 120 different subjects was used. The study combined high-throughput TCR immunosequencing, statistical association of individual TCRs with disease status, and machine learning to predict cytomegalovirus infection status. A later analysis re-analyzed previously published TCR beta repertoires from roughly 600 donors and added high-resolution HLA genotyping to study TCR occurrence patterns. The later analysis used no new phenotypic data to find candidate immune exposures, relying instead on TCR beta sequences and their occurrence across donors. To decide whether each TCR beta V gene segment behaved as functional or pseudogenic, an earlier analysis of several hundred of the donors relied on high-throughput TCR beta sequencing. Donor age, sex, ethnicity and CMV serostatus were collected together with the repertoire data. A later genetic analysis took genome-wide SNP genotypes for about 65% of the 666 donors and used that subset as a discovery cohort. Every discovery cohort repertoire had been produced on one sequencing platform. Class I and class II HLA loci were covered by the typing at four-digit resolution. Typing coverage varied by locus: about 620-630 donors for A, B, C, DRB1 and DQB1; more than 500 for DQA1; nearly 610 for DPA1; some 470 for DPB1. About 5 DR-DQ haplotypes were handled as single units for association and clustering, since linkage in the cohort was strong. Among 300 to 450 genotyped donors of the cohort, an average of roughly 240,000 unique TCR beta nucleotide sequences were sequenced per donor, roughly 18% of them non-productive.

The study at large found these results: An earlier analysis of around 600 of the donors showed that most TCR beta V segments appeared in productive rearrangements either about 90% or about 30% of the time, which broadly matched IMGT annotations. Linkage disequilibrium might explain the correlated functional status among segregating V segments, but an unknown experimental factor could not be excluded. HLA typing was unavailable for some donors at each locus, so association tests used only the typed subset. A group of highly shared sequence variants was considered likely to be a technical artifact of the sequencing pipeline. Only TCR beta chains were sequenced in this cohort, and the absence of alpha or paired-chain data limited detectable features. While some public TCRs were present in many individuals, most TCR sequences turned up only very rarely across donors. Compared with the roughly 670-donor mean, donors in an Asian-associated ancestry cluster had fewer N-insertions in productive TCRs, according to a later genetic analysis. A later genetic analysis associated a missense DCLRE1C variant with V-gene and J-gene trimming of TCR beta chains, and an independent cohort replicated the association. In a later analysis, most CMV-associated TCR beta chains were found to appear HLA-restricted, with HLA associations seemingly driven largely by CMV exposure. Cytomegalovirus status was reported to be diagnosed by the classifier with high specificity and sensitivity in both the original and validation cohorts. The 87-base-pair reads could not distinguish some IMGT-functional V segments, including TRBV6-2 and TRBV6-3, so those segments were excluded. It was suggested by the authors that the approach could potentially be generalized to other disease states and immunological phenotypes. A further reported finding was that TCR beta sequences accurately predicted the HLA-A and HLA-B alleles for most subjects in the first cohort. A few of the identified cytomegalovirus-associated TCR beta chains were confirmed in vitro to be specific for cytomegalovirus antigens. Assigning TCR associations to individual alleles was difficult when HLA alleles, especially DR and DQ, strongly co-occurred. Roughly uniform sequencing depth across donors was assumed in presence/absence analyses, although this assumption may not hold. The study gave a list of around 170 TCR beta chains associated with cytomegalovirus. CMV serostatus was the only immune exposure information available for the cohort. In a later analysis, the rate of TCR association differed among HLA loci, with DRB1 alleles having the most associated TCRs and HLA-C alleles having the fewest. A later analysis found that HLA-associated TCR beta chains were more clonally expanded and had lower generation probabilities than equally common non-associated chains. Roughly 15 rarely observed V segments, including chromosome 9 orphons, were excluded from the earlier analysis of some 590 of the donors because counts were too low. Several of the top co-occurrence clusters appeared to be linked to parvovirus B19, influenza, CMV and Epstein-Barr virus, according to a later analysis. A later analysis associated roughly 17,000 TCR beta sequences with specific HLA alleles at a false discovery rate of 0.05.

Library generation was performed with the immunoSEQ multiplex PCR assay. A mixture of 60 forward primers for TCR Vbeta segments and 13 reverse primers for TCR Jbeta segments was used in the multiplex PCR. The CDR3 region of rearranged TCR beta genes was amplified from genomic DNA by a multiplex PCR assay. The amplified TCR beta libraries were sequenced on the Illumina HiSeq System as 87-base-pair reads. The authors' analysis ran thus. A later analysis tallied some 79 million unique TCR beta chains across the 666 repertoires, and approximately 11 million of those chains were shared by two or more donors. Raw reads were error-corrected and collapsed into unique sequences by a nearest-neighbor algorithm in which closely related sequences were merged to remove PCR and sequencing errors. V, D and J gene segments were assigned by aligning CDR3 sequences to IMGT reference sequences. For a sequence to be retained, a match of at least six nucleotides was required to both a V gene segment and a J gene segment. A rearrangement counted as productive if the CDR3 had no stop codons and remained in frame with V and J, and every other rearrangement counted as non-productive. Following IMGT convention, CDR3 was defined as the stretch from the second conserved V-encoded cysteine to the conserved J-encoded phenylalanine. In an earlier analysis of approximately 500 of the donors, sequences lacking an unambiguous match to a single V gene segment were excluded. In an earlier analysis of roughly 500 of the donors, V segments were called functional above 56.7% productive rearrangements and were called segregating when the between-donor standard deviation exceeded 5%. A statistical classification framework was built to diagnose cytomegalovirus status from the catalog of TCR beta chain sequences. In a later analysis, TCR nucleotide sequences were compared against IMGT/GENE-DB human TR gene sequences so that V and J genes could be assigned. The TCRdist pipeline was used in a later analysis to assign CDR3 sequences and most-parsimonious VDJ recombination scenarios. In a later analysis, each TCR beta chain was defined by its CDR3 amino acid sequence together with its V-gene family, and reads without a unique V-gene family were excluded. A later analysis removed 550 to 650 highly shared, low-generation-probability nucleotide sequences to deal with suspected cross-contamination and a sequencing artifact. In a later analysis, a clonal expansion index was calculated for each public chain from normalized within-repertoire ranks of inferred template counts. Generation probabilities in a later analysis came from a VDJ recombination model fitted to out-of-frame rearrangements, and those results were checked against IGoR. A later analysis scored TCR-TCR, TCR-HLA and TCR-CMV co-occurrence with hypergeometric tests, applying a repertoire-size bias correction to TCR pairs. False discovery rates were estimated in a later analysis by permuting HLA or CMV assignments 20 times. A later analysis grouped co-occurring TCRs with DBSCAN, adding TCRdist sequence similarity when clustering within HLA-allele-positive subsets. Repertoires with fewer than 30,000 or more than 120,000 public chains, plus five repertoires with anomalous nucleotide sharing, were excluded from co-occurrence clustering. The table was pulled from immuneACCESS by TCRdb, which kept in-frame rearrangements only. Such tables lose some clones; where checked, under half of the loss comes from unresolved V genes, and the rest has no known cause. The V and J calls and clone size come from that table; D and trimming were worked out from the DNA. Recorded for this sample are 150,000 or so clones; 73% of them occurred a single time. The top ten clones comprise 1.6% of the sample.

In total, approximately 690 healthy bone marrow donors made up the cohort. At the time of sampling, all cohort members were nominally healthy, though unrecorded immune exposures were likely present. The donor was CMV seronegative and was included in the group of 352 seronegative cohort members. A peripheral blood sample was provided by each donor, and peripheral blood mononuclear cells were used for TCR beta sequencing. The Qiagen DNeasy Blood Extraction Kit was used to extract genomic DNA from the blood cell samples. CDR1 and CDR2, per the germline V gene (reference sequence), are SGHNT and YYREEE. The cysteine opens and the phenylalanine closes a CDR3 of 15 amino acids. The kept DNA is CDR3 alone, 45 bases in frame from the first base. Unmatched junction bases come to 5, with V trimmed by 0 bases and J by 9 bases.

The TCR was taken from a woman under 30 in good health and CMV-seronegative. Sequencing used PBMCs. The chain is encoded by TRBV5-4 joined to TRBJ1-6; TRBD1 matches 8 bases in the middle. The nucleotides read TGTGCCAGCAGCTTGGGGACAGGGTATTTTTCACCCCTCCACTTT. This is translated as CASSLGTGYFSPLHF. This CDR3, with the reference TRBV5-4 and TRBJ1-6 proteins standing in past its ends, gives the full variable domain ETGVTQSPTHLIKTRGQQVTLRCSSQSGHNTVSWYQQALGQGPQFIFQYYREEENGRGNFPPRFSGLQFPNYSSELNVNALELDDSALYLCASSLGTGYFSPLHFGNGTRLTVT.